This T cell receptor (beta chain) came from a study of shared clonotypes between healthy human individuals (dated by TCRdb to 2018 to 2020). For the wider study: A few men and a couple of women, aged 18 to 49 years, made up the cohort. For each donor, three plates each were used for CD4 naive and CD4 memory, two plates were used for CD8 naive, and one plate was used for CD8 memory. Libraries were prepared and TCR repertoires were sequenced by different laboratories using diverse techniques, in order to increase sequencing depth and limit assay-specific biases. The study deeply sequenced blood TCR repertoires of about five healthy adults to estimate repertoire size and the extent of clonotype sharing between individuals. Between about 0.85 and 10 billion PBMCs per donor were obtained by leukapheresis.

From the cysteine up to the phenylalanine, the CDR3 has a length of 15 residues. Solely the CDR3 DNA is kept, with 45 bases framed from the first base. Deletion took 4 bases off V and 0 bases off J, with a span of 10 bases between the germline ends. Sequences LNHDA (CDR1) and SQIVND (CDR2) are obtained from the germline V gene (reference sequence). Donors were healthy HIV-negative adults with no recently reported acute infections or vaccinations. Every donor was a Caucasian adult living in Nashville, Tennessee, USA. CD4+ T cells were enriched through magnetic negative selection, after which naive cells were positively selected on CD45RA and the remaining negative fraction served as the memory subset. Blood was collected by leukapheresis, and PBMCs were isolated by Ficoll-Histopaque density gradient centrifugation and then cryopreserved in liquid nitrogen vapor phase. Analytical flow cytometry was used to check the purity and quantity of each magnetically sorted T cell population. Each sorted fraction had its genomic DNA isolated and then quantified by UV absorbance on a Nanodrop 2000c.

Paper-wide results and their limitations: Sharing across a handful of donors was observed for roughly 5.4% of naive CD4, over 3% of naive CD8, 2% to 2.5% of memory CD4, and about 0.4% of memory CD8 clonotypes. Sampling was restricted to blood, and TCR repertoires in tissue are likely to differ from TCR repertoires in blood. Pairwise subsampling led to the expectation that sequencing depth would affect the degree of clonotype sharing among donors. Compared with non-shared clonotypes, clonotypes shared by all four sorted-subset donors had higher generation probabilities. Rarefaction of sorted-subset datasets indicated incomplete sequencing despite the large sequencing depth. Estimated clonotype richness was generally larger for naive than for memory subsets. The genetic and exposure-history diversity represented was limited by the small number of donors.

TCR CDR3 regions were amplified from genomic DNA by multiplex PCR using the deep immunoSEQ assay. Extracted genomic DNA from each cell subset was distributed evenly across all wells of several immunoSEQ 96-well plates, and each plate was treated as a replicate. For sorted subsets, each replicate PCR was loaded with about 200 ng genomic DNA, equivalent to approximately 33,000 T cell genomes. Purified libraries were measured with a Qubit 3.0 fluorometer, size-checked on a Bioanalyzer 2100, and measured again with the KAPA Library Quantification kit. A separate single-read 150-cycle Illumina NextSeq 550 flow cell was used to sequence each immunoSEQ 96-well plate. Per the authors' processing: Because the immunoSEQ output included only junctional sequences and no quality scores, the filtering could not be the same as the filtering used for full-length reads. To assign V/J genes and CDR3, sequences were annotated against IMGT germline references using PyIR, a Python wrapper for IgBLAST v1.9. Reads were removed for weak V/J assignments (E-value above 1e-6), missing CDR3, stop codons, out-of-frame junctions, or ambiguous translated residues. V3J clonotypes were defined as sequences sharing the same inferred V gene, J gene, and CDR3 amino acid sequence. Percentage overlap between repertoires was computed as shared unique clonotypes divided by the size of the smaller repertoire. Repertoire richness was assessed with RTK rarefaction, the Chao1 estimator, and Recon v2.1 estimates of unobserved clonotypes. OLGA was used to compute generation probabilities for all TCRbeta clonotypes that the gDNA method yielded from four donors. The source is immuneACCESS, and TCRdb retained only in-frame sequences with V and J called. Part of the clones is not carried over; for the studies checked, unresolved V genes explain less than half of this, and the remainder is unexplained. The D gene and trimming were derived from the DNA, and the V and J assignments and clone size from that table. The table for this sample lists 2.3 million or so clones; 90% to 95% of them were counted only once. Jointly, the top ten make up 0.39% of the sample.

As to this clone: The clone's antigen remains unknown. Base-call qualities are not available, and no considerably larger clone is one nucleotide away.

Here the chain combines TRBV19 and TRBJ2-1, with TRBD1 perhaps the D gene, on 5 matching bases. This TCR came from a man younger than 30 in good health. Some clones in this sample may be carry-over from other donors' samples. Sequences were obtained from naive CD4+ T cells from PBMCs. The sample's cell subset or site label, in plain terms: CD45RA+ positively selected. The nucleotide sequence is given as TGTGCCAGTAGTACCCAGGGTTTCTCCTACAATGAGCAGTTCTTC. Its protein product is CASSTQGFSYNEQFF. Supplemented by the reference TRBV19 and TRBJ2-1 proteins around the CDR3, the complete variable domain is DGGITQSPKYLFRKEGQNVTLSCEQNLNHDAMYWYRQDPGQGLRLIYYSQIVNDFQKGDIAEGYSVSREKKESFPLTVTSAQKNPTAFYLCASSTQGFSYNEQFFGPGTRLTVL.